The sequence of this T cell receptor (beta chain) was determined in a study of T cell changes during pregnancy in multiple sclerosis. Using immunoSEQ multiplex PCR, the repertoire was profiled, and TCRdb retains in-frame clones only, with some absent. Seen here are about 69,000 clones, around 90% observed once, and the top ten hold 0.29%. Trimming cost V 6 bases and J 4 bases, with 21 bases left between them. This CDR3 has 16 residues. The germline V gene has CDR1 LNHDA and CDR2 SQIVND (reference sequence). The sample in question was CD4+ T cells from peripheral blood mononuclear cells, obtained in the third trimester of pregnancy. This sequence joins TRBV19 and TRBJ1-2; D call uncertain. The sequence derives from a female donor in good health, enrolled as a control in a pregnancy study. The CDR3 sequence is CASSQNQPIGVYGYTF. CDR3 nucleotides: TGTGCCAGTAGCCAGAACCAACCCATCGGGGTCTATGGCTACACCTTC.